This TCR beta chain originates from a study of T cell responses to AZD1222 COVID-19 vaccine. Germline values: CDR1 SGHAT, CDR2 FQNNGV. Trimming removed 3 bases from V and 6 bases from J; junction bases left unmatched: 9. There are 15 residues in the CDR3. Sequenced by immunoSEQ multiplex PCR; TCRdb stores in-frame clones only, minus some. The sample yields 74,000 or so clones, about 85% seen once. The sequenced sample was peripheral blood, obtained on day 0 of AZD1222 vaccination. This chain joins TRBV11-2 and TRBJ1-1; 8 positions match TRBD1. The clonotype was recovered from an adult in good health. DNA of the CDR3: TGTGCCAGCAGCTTCAAACAGACAGGGGCCCCTGAAGCTTTCTTT. This codes for CASSFKQTGAPEAFF.